The next 21 T cell receptor beta chains were all read from a single sample in a study of CD8+ T cells in alopecia areata. Isolated RNA was reverse transcribed into cDNA used as the sequencing template. Assay: immunoSEQ multiplex PCR; the TCRdb copy retains only in-frame clones and omits some. The sample yields more than 90,000 clones, 60% seen once. The treatment: oral pan-JAK inhibitor, 5-10 mg twice daily. The material was CD8+ T cells sorted from blood, obtained at roughly week 55, from a patient treated with tofacitinib. The receptor source for this set is a human donor with alopecia areata.

This chain's CDR3 is CASSFGTGIGELFF. The CDR3 DNA reads as TGTGCCAGCAGCTTCGGGACAGGGATCGGGGAGCTGTTTTTT. The chain employs TRBV7-9 and TRBJ2-2; TRBD1 agrees at 9 bases. The germline CDR1 and CDR2 sequences are SEHNR and FQNEAQ (reference sequence). The CDR3 totals 14 residues. The J segment lost 7 bases and the V segment lost 3 bases, leaving 3 bases of the junction unmatched.

This chain connects TRBV29-1 to TRBJ2-1, with D possibly being TRBD2 (5 bases). Looked up from germline, CDR1 is SQVTM and CDR2 is ANQGSEA. V was pared by 1 base and J by 0 bases, with 10 bases between. The CDR3 totals 15 residues. The CDR3 protein is CSVEGENHSYNEQFF. CDR3 nucleotide sequence: TGCAGCGTTGAAGGGGAGAATCACTCCTACAATGAGCAGTTCTTC.

This clone was observed a few times. The chain uses TRBV6-6 and TRBJ2-1; D unresolved. Germline V lookup: CDR1 MNHNY, CDR2 SVGAGI (reference sequence). The CDR3 spans 14 residues. Trimming took off 7 bases at V and 2 bases at J, with 12 bases between the two ends. The CDR3: CASTSPSAYNEQFF. The CDR3 nucleotides read TGTGCCAGCACGTCCCCTTCTGCCTACAATGAGCAGTTCTTC.

This chain joins TRBV27 and TRBJ1-2; D call uncertain. The CDR3 contains 13 residues. V shed 5 bases and J shed 5 bases, with 12 bases lying between them. Germline CDR1 is MNHEY and CDR2 is SMNVEV (reference sequence). The CDR3: CASSTTSQYGYTF. The CDR3 DNA sequence: TGTGCCAGCAGTACGACAAGTCAATATGGCTACACCTTC.

This clone is a singleton in its sample. V usage is TRBV2 and J usage is TRBJ2-2; D uncertain. The CDR3 totals 14 residues. In germline, CDR1 is SNHLY, CDR2 FYNNEI. V was pared by 9 bases and J by 0 bases, with 11 bases between. The DNA of the CDR3 is TGTGCCAGAACCGGGCCCACGAACACCGGGGAGCTGTTTTTT. It codes for CARTGPTNTGELFF.

The chain has TRBV27 and TRBJ2-1; no reliable D call. The V gene lost 8 bases and the J gene lost 6 bases, with 8 bases spanning the gap. Germline CDR1 is MNHEY and CDR2 is SMNVEV (reference sequence). The CDR3 length is 11 residues. DNA of the CDR3: TGTGCCAGCCGATACGGCAATGAGCAGTTCTTC. It yields the protein CASRYGNEQFF.

A few counts support this clone. This CDR3 is also generated by other DNA sequences in the sample. This chain joins TRBV13 and TRBJ2-3; tentative D call: TRBD2 (5 bases). CDR1 and CDR2 (germline): PRHDT, FYEKMQ (reference sequence). V was shortened by 3 bases and J by 4 bases, with 5 bases between the two germline ends. CDR3 length: 12 amino acids. CDR3 nucleotides: TGTGCCAGCAGCTTGGGAGCAGATACGCAGTATTTT. Its protein is CASSLGADTQYF.

The chain has TRBV7-2 and TRBJ1-1; the D is unclear. V gave up 3 bases and J gave up 1 base, with 12 bases separating them. CDR3 length: 15 residues. Germline V gene sequence: CDR1 SGHTA, CDR2 FQGNSA. In nucleotides, the CDR3 is TGTGCCAGCAGCTTCGGGCCGCCGAGGAACACTGAAGCTTTCTTT. Translation gives CASSFGPPRNTEAFF.

The chain links TRBV5-6 to TRBJ2-2, with 7 bases lining up with TRBD1. With 2 bases clipped from V and 6 bases from J, the junction kept 4 bases outside the gene matches. Germline CDR1 reads SGHDT; CDR2 reads YYEEEE. The CDR3 spans 14 residues. The CDR3 reads CASSFTGAAGELFF. The CDR3 DNA is TGTGCCAGCAGCTTTACAGGGGCGGCCGGGGAGCTGTTTTTT.

The V call is TRBV16, the J call TRBJ1-2; possibly TRBD1 for D (5 bases). V dropped 4 bases and J dropped 3 bases, with 15 bases sitting between them. The germline V gene has CDR1 KGHSY and CDR2 FQNENV. CDR3 length: 15 amino acids. The CDR3 reads CASSPMLDSYYGYTF. The CDR3 DNA follows: TGTGCCAGCAGCCCTATGCTTGACAGTTACTATGGCTACACCTTC. Looking up the rest from reference TRBV16 and TRBJ1-2 gives the full variable domain: GEEVAQTPKHLVRGEGQKAKLYCAPIKGHSYVFWYQQVLKNEFKFLISFQNENVFDETGMPKERFSAKCLPNSPCSLEIQATKLEDSAVYFCASSPMLDSYYGYTFGSGTRLTVV.

The rearrangement links TRBV27 to TRBJ1-1; 7 nucleotides line up with TRBD1. V lost 5 bases to trimming and J lost 9 bases; unmatched junction nucleotides: 3. The length of the CDR3 is 11 residues. Germline CDR1 and CDR2: MNHEY and SMNVEV (reference sequence). CDR3 bases: TGTGCCAGCAGTCGACAGGGAAAAGCTTTCTTT. It codes for CASSRQGKAFF.

There are a few counts of this clone. The chain joins TRBV2 to TRBJ2-3, with D possibly TRBD1 on 5 matching bases. Germline loops: CDR1 SNHLY, CDR2 FYNNEI. V was cut by 1 base and J by 6 bases, with 14 bases left in between. The CDR3 is 15 residues long. CDR3 sequence: CASSEGYRSSDTQYF. The CDR3 region has the DNA TGTGCCAGCAGTGAAGGCTACAGGTCATCTGATACGCAGTATTTT.

The V gene is TRBV7-8, the J gene TRBJ2-5, with no clear D. Trimming stripped 8 bases from V and 0 bases from J, with 10 bases between. The CDR3 covers 13 residues. Germline CDR1 is SGHVS and CDR2 is FQNEAQ. This CDR3 reads CASRPGYQETQYF. CDR3 DNA: TGTGCCAGCCGGCCCGGGTACCAAGAGACCCAGTACTTC.

The chain uses TRBV9 and TRBJ2-1, with 7 bases identical to TRBD2. The ends lost 0 bases at V and 7 bases at J; junction bases unmatched: 7. From germline, CDR1 is SGDLS and CDR2 YYNGEE. The CDR3 sequence is 15 residues long. The CDR3 region is CASSVVLREGNEQFF. The CDR3 bases are TGTGCCAGCAGCGTAGTTCTCAGGGAGGGAAATGAGCAGTTCTTC.

The chain recombines TRBV5-6 with TRBJ1-2; D not resolved. Trimming stripped 0 bases from V and 6 bases from J, with 6 bases between. CDR1 SGHDT and CDR2 YYEEEE come from the germline V gene. The CDR3 length is 12 residues. Written as DNA, the CDR3 is TGTGCCAGCAGCTTGGCGGCGGATGGCTACACCTTC. It specifies CASSLAADGYTF.

The gene calls are TRBV9 and TRBJ1-4; 8 nucleotides line up with TRBD1. After removal of 3 bases from V and 7 bases from J, the junction contained 8 bases not matched to a gene. The CDR3 loop spans 15 amino acids. Germline V lookup: CDR1 SGDLS, CDR2 YYNGEE. CDR3 nucleotides: TGTGCCAGCAGCGGAAAGACAGGGGCGGGTGAAAAACTGTTTTTT. Encoded protein: CASSGKTGAGEKLFF.

The gene calls are TRBV6-4 and TRBJ2-2; D is ambiguous. The CDR3 is 14 residues long. Germline V gene lookup returns CDR1 MRHNA and CDR2 SNTAGT. V lost 0 bases to trimming and J lost 4 bases, with 6 bases between them. This chain's CDR3 is CASSDSTGTGELFF. The CDR3 coding sequence is TGTGCCAGCAGTGACTCGACGGGCACCGGGGAGCTGTTTTTT.

The chain joins TRBV5-1 to TRBJ2-3; D gene unclear. Germline CDR1 is SGHRS and CDR2 is YFSETQ. The CDR3 totals 12 residues. V lost 4 bases and J 4 bases, leaving 7 bases between the germline ends. CDR3 in DNA: TGCGCCAGCAGCCCCCCAGCAGATACGCAGTATTTT. Translating gives CASSPPADTQYF.

This clone turned up a few times. This chain joins TRBV7-9 and TRBJ2-2; D uncertain. This CDR3 has 11 amino acids. The germline V and J ends were trimmed by 4 bases and 5 bases, with 2 bases remaining between them. Germline CDR1 SEHNR, CDR2 FQNEAQ (reference sequence). CDR3 DNA sequence: TGTGCCAGCAGCTGGACCGGGGAGCTGTTTTTT. Translated, it gives CASSWTGELFF.

The chain employs TRBV13 and TRBJ1-3; TRBD1 matches at 8 bases. The J segment lost 4 bases and the V segment lost 5 bases, leaving 4 bases of the junction unmatched. The CDR3 runs 14 residues. Germline V gives CDR1 PRHDT, CDR2 FYEKMQ (reference sequence). CDR3 loop: CASSPGGPGNTIYF. CDR3 nucleotide sequence: TGTGCCAGCAGCCCAGGGGGCCCCGGAAACACCATATATTTT. Drawing the rest from reference TRBV13 and TRBJ1-3, the complete variable domain is AAGVIQSPRHLIKEKRETATLKCYPIPRHDTVYWYQQGPGQDPQFLISFYEKMQSDKGSIPDRFSAQQFSDYHSELNMSSLELGDSALYFCASSPGGPGNTIYFGEGSWLTVV.

The table lists this clone with a few counts. The chain couples TRBV7-3 to TRBJ2-4; D possibly matches TRBD1 or TRBD2 (5 bases each). Per germline, CDR1 SGHTA and CDR2 FQGTGA. Trimming shortened V by 3 bases and J by 0 bases, and 9 bases separated the two germline ends. The CDR3 runs to 15 residues. CDR3 region: CASSFGTVAKNIQYF. CDR3 nucleotides: TGTGCCAGCAGCTTCGGGACCGTAGCCAAAAACATTCAGTACTTC.